This T cell receptor (beta chain) was observed in a study of blood T cells in healthy people across ages. Trimming left V 7 bases short and J 0 bases short, with 13 bases between. The V gene's germline CDR1 is MNHEY and CDR2 SVGAGI. This CDR3 has 15 amino acids. Next came a second PCR, run for about 7 to 12 cycles, which used a sample-barcoded 5' primer along with a J-beta primer mix. Using its own MiXCR run on the 5' RACE reads, TCRdb lists one record per CDR3 protein. The sample contains about 800,000 distinct CDR3 sequences, less than 60% of which appear only once. This receptor was taken from a man aged 80 or over in good health. The rearrangement uses TRBV6-5 and TRBJ1-5; D uncertain. Sequenced material: blood. CDR3 region: CASTATRYSNQPQHF. CDR3 bases: TGTGCCAGCACTGCGACAAGGTATAGCAATCAGCCCCAGCATTTT.